This passage covers 22 T cell receptor beta chains from one sample sequenced in a study of blood T cell repertoires in COVID-19. The repertoire was sequenced with immunoSEQ multiplex PCR; TCRdb's copy has only in-frame clones and lacks some. This sample carries more than 250,000 clones, less than 90% of them seen once, and the ten largest clones take 3.5% to 5.5%. The sequencing sample was made of peripheral blood. The receptors originated from a man between 60 and 75 years old who had recovered from COVID-19.

The chain combines TRBV5-1 with TRBJ1-2, with TRBD1 matching 9 bases. With V trimmed by 0 bases and J by 8 bases, 14 bases remained unmatched. The germline gives CDR1 SGHRS, CDR2 YFSETQ. The CDR3 has 17 amino acids. The CDR3 sequence is CASSLVIPGTGFSGYTF. CDR3 bases: TGCGCCAGCAGCTTGGTGATCCCTGGGACAGGGTTCAGCGGCTACACCTTC.

V usage is TRBV6-1 and J usage is TRBJ1-1; a weak D match, TRBD1 (5 bases). V lost 4 bases, J lost 1 base, and 19 bases lay in between. The CDR3 has 17 residues. Germline V gives CDR1 MNHNS, CDR2 SASEGT. Here the CDR3 reads CASSGDLGGPGNTEAFF. The CDR3 DNA sequence: TGTGCCAGCAGTGGGGACCTCGGAGGGCCTGGGAACACTGAAGCTTTCTTT.

This rearrangement joins TRBV14 to TRBJ2-1; weak D call: TRBD1 (6 bases). In germline, CDR1 is SGHDN, CDR2 FVKESK. The ends were cut back, 4 bases at V and 5 bases at J, with 18 bases in the middle. The CDR3 has 16 residues. The CDR3 loop is CASSLFGQLPNNEQFF. For the CDR3, the DNA is TGTGCCAGCAGCCTTTTCGGACAGTTACCAAACAATGAGCAGTTCTTC.

V is TRBV9 and J is TRBJ1-1; the D gene is possibly TRBD1 (5 bases). The CDR3 extends over 14 amino acids. Trimming removed 6 bases at V and 5 bases at J, with 17 bases between. CDR1 and CDR2 from the germline V gene are SGDLS and YYNGEE. In nucleotides, the CDR3 is TGTGCCAGCATGAAGGGGCGGATGGGGACTGAAGCTTTCTTT. Its protein product is CASMKGRMGTEAFF. Based on the CDR3 plus reference TRBV9 and TRBJ1-1, the full variable domain is DSGVTQTPKHLITATGQRVTLRCSPRSGDLSVYWYQQSLDQGLQFLIQYYNGEERAKGNILERFSAQQFPDLHSELNLSSLELGDSALYFCASMKGRMGTEAFFGQGTRLTVV.

This clone was seen only a few times. The chain carries TRBV11-1 and TRBJ2-1; a possible D gene is TRBD2 (6 bases). In germline, CDR1 is SGHAT, CDR2 FQDESV (reference sequence). Deletions cut 1 base from V and 6 bases from J, with 16 bases between. This CDR3 contains 16 residues. CDR3: CASSLGVGTGLNEQFF. The CDR3, as DNA: TGTGCCAGCAGCTTAGGGGTGGGCACGGGACTCAATGAGCAGTTCTTC.

V is TRBV7-6 and J is TRBJ1-1; D gene ambiguous. The CDR3 spans 13 residues. Germline V CDR1 and CDR2: SGHVS, FNYEAQ. Trimming stripped 2 bases from V and 4 bases from J, with 8 bases between. CDR3 sequence (DNA): TGTGCCAGCAGCTTAAAGGGAGGCACTGAAGCTTTCTTT. Its protein product is CASSLKGGTEAFF.

The chain couples TRBV19 to TRBJ2-7, with 8 bases that match TRBD1. The CDR3 contains 14 residues. Germline trimming cut 2 bases from V and 2 bases from J; bases unmatched to any gene: 2. The germline gives CDR1 LNHDA, CDR2 SQIVND (reference sequence). The CDR3: CASSIRTGTYEQYF. In nucleotides, the CDR3 is TGTGCCAGTAGTATACGGACAGGGACCTACGAGCAGTACTTC.

This clone was counted only a few times. The rearrangement joins TRBV18 to TRBJ2-7; TRBD1 matches at 7 bases. Looked up from germline, CDR1 is KGHSH and CDR2 is LQKENI. The CDR3 runs to 15 residues. V was clipped by 3 bases and J by 1 base; unmatched bases: 6. As DNA, the CDR3 is TGTGCCAGCTCACCTCGGGACAGACCGTCCTACGAGCAGTACTTC. Amino acid sequence: CASSPRDRPSYEQYF.

Comment on this clone: The junction shows a germline mismatch at one end, possibly a read error. This chain joins TRBV6-4 and TRBJ2-1, with 10 positions matching TRBD1. Per the germline V gene, CDR1 is MRHNA and CDR2 is SNTAGT. This CDR3 is 15 amino acids long. CDR3 amino acids: CASSPGQGSFNKQFF. CDR3 nucleotide sequence: TGTGCCAGCAGCCCGGGACAGGGGTCCTTCAATAAGCAGTTCTTC.

This rearrangement joins TRBV7-8 to TRBJ1-1; a weak D match, TRBD1 (6 bases). Deletions cut 1 base from V and 5 bases from J, with 8 bases between. The CDR3 covers 13 residues. In germline, CDR1 is SGHVS, CDR2 FQNEAQ. CDR3 sequence: CASSLGGGTEAFF. CDR3 nucleotide sequence: TGTGCCAGCAGCTTAGGAGGGGGTACTGAAGCTTTCTTT.

The V call is TRBV12-3 or TRBV12-4, the J call TRBJ2-7; 8 nucleotides align to TRBD2. The ends lost 3 bases at V and 8 bases at J; junction bases unmatched: 3. The CDR3 length is 12 residues. CDR3 loop: CASSFGGGKQYF. CDR3 DNA: TGTGCCAGCAGTTTCGGCGGGGGGAAGCAGTACTTC.

The genes are TRBV19 and TRBJ2-3; 11 bases agree with TRBD1. V lost 5 bases and J lost 4; bases outside the gene matches: 11. CDR1 LNHDA and CDR2 SQIVND come from the germline V gene (reference sequence). The CDR3 is 17 residues long. CDR3 residues: CASSLGQGAGWADTQYF. The CDR3 DNA reads TGTGCCAGTAGTCTCGGACAGGGGGCGGGTTGGGCAGATACGCAGTATTTT.

The CDR3 loop is CASSPSALSPLHF. CDR3 nucleotides: TGTGCCAGTAGTCCGTCTGCGCTTTCACCCCTCCACTTT. This rearrangement joins TRBV19 to TRBJ1-6; no clear D. This CDR3 contains 13 residues. In germline, CDR1 is LNHDA, CDR2 SQIVND (reference sequence). V was cut by 5 bases and J by 9 bases, with 11 bases left in between.

This clone came up once. V is TRBV5-8 and J is TRBJ2-7; no reliable D call. The CDR3 extends over 14 amino acids. With 0 bases removed from V and 1 base from J, the gap between germline ends came to 8 bases. Germline V gene sequence: CDR1 SGHTS, CDR2 YDEGEE. In nucleotides, the CDR3 is TGTGCCAGCAGCTTGGCTCGTCCGTCCTACGAGCAGTACTTC. Translating gives CASSLARPSYEQYF. The full variable domain, rest sourced from reference TRBV5-8 and TRBJ2-7, is EAGVTQSPTHLIKTRGQQATLRCSPISGHTSVYWYQQALGLGLQFLLWYDEGEERNRGNFPPRFSGRQFPNYSSELNVNALELEDSALYLCASSLARPSYEQYFGPGTRLTVT.

The chain couples TRBV10-1 to TRBJ2-1; tentative D call: TRBD2 (5 bases). Germline loops: CDR1 WNHNN, CDR2 SYGVQD (reference sequence). The CDR3 is 16 amino acids. Trimming removed 3 bases at V and 5 bases at J, with 17 bases between. CDR3 residues: CASSDFGKGKNNEQFF. CDR3 sequence (DNA): TGCGCCAGCAGTGATTTCGGGAAAGGGAAAAACAATGAGCAGTTCTTC.

The chain combines TRBV14 with TRBJ2-7; possibly TRBD2 for D (6 bases). The CDR3 extends over 14 amino acids. The ends were cut back, 5 bases at V and 3 bases at J, with 14 bases in the middle. From germline, CDR1 is SGHDN and CDR2 FVKESK. CDR3 coding DNA: TGTGCCAGCAGCTCGCCGGGACTGGTCTACGAGCAGTACTTC. It translates to CASSSPGLVYEQYF.

The rearrangement uses TRBV5-5 and TRBJ1-1; D unclear. The CDR3 sequence is 14 residues long. Germline V CDR1 and CDR2: SGHKS, YYEKEE (reference sequence). Trimming took 5 bases from V and 2 from J, leaving 13 bases between them. The DNA of the CDR3 is TGTGCCAGCAGTTCTAACAGTGGCAACACTGAAGCTTTCTTT. Protein: CASSSNSGNTEAFF. Full variable domain (missing parts from reference TRBV5-5 and TRBJ1-1): DAGVTQSPTHLIKTRGQQVTLRCSPISGHKSVSWYQQVLGQGPQFIFQYYEKEERGRGNFPDRFSARQFPNYSSELNVNALLLGDSALYLCASSSNSGNTEAFFGQGTRLTVV.

The V gene is TRBV7-9, the J gene TRBJ1-2, with 9 bases lining up with TRBD1. The germline CDR1 and CDR2 sequences are SEHNR and FQNEAQ (reference sequence). The CDR3 has 15 residues. Trimming cost V 3 bases and J 2 bases; bases outside gene matches: 4. CDR3 in amino acids: CASSFPGTGNYGYTF. In DNA, the CDR3 is TGTGCCAGCAGCTTCCCCGGGACAGGGAACTATGGCTACACCTTC.

The chain is built from TRBV4-1 and TRBJ1-3; 9 bases match TRBD1. The CDR3 consists of 18 residues. V trimming: 3 bases; J trimming: 0 bases; junction bases outside the gene matches: 9. CDR1 is MGHRA, CDR2 YSYEKL, per germline. CDR3 amino acids: CASSHTRGDRDSGNTIYF. In DNA, the CDR3 is TGCGCCAGCAGCCACACCAGGGGGGACAGGGACTCTGGAAACACCATATATTTT.

The CDR3 is CASSLVSGTGANEQFF. CDR3 nucleotides: TGTGCCAGCAGCTTAGTATCCGGGACAGGGGCCAATGAGCAGTTCTTC. The chain is built from TRBV11-3 and TRBJ2-1; 10 bases match TRBD1. Trimming took 1 base from V and 6 from J; bases not matched to a gene: 6. The CDR3 has 16 amino acids. Germline assignment: CDR1 SGHNT and CDR2 YENEEA.

V usage is TRBV27 and J usage is TRBJ2-5, with 15 nucleotides matching TRBD2. Per the germline V gene, CDR1 is MNHEY and CDR2 is SMNVEV (reference sequence). The CDR3 is 17 amino acids. V dropped 5 bases and J dropped 1; count of bases not matched to a gene: 5. CDR3 sequence reads: CASSRGLAGGPQETQYF. DNA of the CDR3: TGTGCCAGCAGTCGAGGACTAGCGGGGGGGCCCCAAGAGACCCAGTACTTC.

V and J are TRBV27 and TRBJ2-3; 11 positions agree with TRBD2. There are 18 residues in the CDR3. Losses at the gene ends were 3 bases for V and 1 base for J; bases not matched to a gene: 9. The germline CDR1 and CDR2 sequences are MNHEY and SMNVEV (reference sequence). Written as DNA, the CDR3 is TGTGCCAGCAGTTTTCTGGGCCTAGCGGGGGGAGGCACAGATACGCAGTATTTT. Amino acid sequence: CASSFLGLAGGGTDTQYF.